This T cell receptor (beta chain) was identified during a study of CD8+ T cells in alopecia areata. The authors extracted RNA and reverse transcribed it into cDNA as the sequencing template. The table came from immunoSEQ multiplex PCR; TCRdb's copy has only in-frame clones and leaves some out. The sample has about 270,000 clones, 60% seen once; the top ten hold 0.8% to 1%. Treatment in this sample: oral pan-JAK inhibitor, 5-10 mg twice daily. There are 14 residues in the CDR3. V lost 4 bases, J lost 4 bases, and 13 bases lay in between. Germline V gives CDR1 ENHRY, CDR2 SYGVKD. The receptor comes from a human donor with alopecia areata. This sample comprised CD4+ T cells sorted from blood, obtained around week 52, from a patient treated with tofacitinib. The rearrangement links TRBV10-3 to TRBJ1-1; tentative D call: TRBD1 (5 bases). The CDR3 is CAISGNEGPTEAFF. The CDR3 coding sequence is TGTGCCATCAGTGGGAATGAGGGACCCACTGAAGCTTTCTTT.